Listed here are 26 T cell receptor beta chains from one sample, sequenced in a study of shared clonotypes between healthy human individuals. The protocol was immunoSEQ multiplex PCR, while the TCRdb copy is restricted to in-frame clones and leaves out a portion. The data hold approximately 470,000 clones, with around 73% observed a single time. The sample comprised PBMCs. The receptors stem from a middle-aged woman in good health. Some clones in this sample may be carry-over from other donors' samples.

V is TRBV10-3 and J is TRBJ2-2; D is unresolved. The CDR3 runs 11 residues. Trimming took off 7 bases at V and 8 bases at J, with 8 bases between the two ends. Per the germline V gene, CDR1 is ENHRY and CDR2 is SYGVKD. The DNA for the CDR3 is TGTGCCATCAAACTAACGGGGGAGCTGTTTTTT. Its translation is CAIKLTGELFF.

The V gene is TRBV4-1, the J gene TRBJ1-3, with D perhaps matching TRBD1 (5 bases). V was clipped by 0 bases and J by 4 bases, with 13 bases between them. Germline CDR1 MGHRA, CDR2 YSYEKL. This CDR3 spans 16 amino acids. CDR3 region: CASSQDPPGDGNTIYF. In nucleotides, the CDR3 is TGCGCCAGCAGCCAAGACCCCCCCGGGGACGGAAACACCATATATTTT.

The chain carries TRBV28 and TRBJ2-7; 7 bases are shared with TRBD1. The germline V gene has CDR1 MDHEN and CDR2 SYDVKM. The V and J ends lost 6 bases and 4 bases, in that order; junction bases with no gene match: 6. There are 13 residues in the CDR3. The CDR3 reads CASSANRGYEQYF. The CDR3 coding sequence is TGTGCCAGCAGCGCTAACAGGGGATACGAGCAGTACTTC.

Comments on this clone: This may stem from a read error, because a much larger clone lies one nucleotide away. V gene TRBV13 combines with J gene TRBJ2-7, with D unclear. V lost 5 bases, J lost 0 bases, and 5 bases lay in between. The CDR3 is 12 residues long. From germline, CDR1 is PRHDT and CDR2 FYEKMQ (reference sequence). The CDR3 DNA follows: TGTGCCAGCAGCCACAGCTCCTACGAGCAGTACTTC. This encodes CASSHSSYEQYF. Complete variable domain (other parts from reference TRBV13 and TRBJ2-7): AAGVIQSPRHLIKEKRETATLKCYPIPRHDTVYWYQQGPGQDPQFLISFYEKMQSDKGSIPDRFSAQQFSDYHSELNMSSLELGDSALYFCASSHSSYEQYFGPGTRLTVT.

V and J are TRBV28 and TRBJ1-6; TRBD1 is a possible D gene (6 bases). Trimming cost V 8 bases and J 2 bases, with 7 bases left between them. The CDR3 has 13 residues. In germline, CDR1 is MDHEN, CDR2 SYDVKM. The CDR3 nucleotides are TGTGCCAGCCGACAGGCCTATAATTCACCCCTCCACTTT. Translation gives CASRQAYNSPLHF.

This chain uses TRBV7-2 with TRBJ2-1; D perhaps matches TRBD2 (5 bases). Deletions cut 2 bases from V and 10 bases from J, with 9 bases between. The CDR3 totals 12 residues. The germline CDR1 and CDR2 sequences are SGHTA and FQGNSA. In DNA, the CDR3 is TGTGCCAGCAGCTTAACCCAGCGGGAGCAGTTCTTC. This sequence encodes CASSLTQREQFF.

The gene calls are TRBV6-6 and TRBJ1-2; unclear D gene. The germline V and J ends were trimmed by 10 bases and 3 bases, with 12 bases remaining between them. The CDR3 loop spans 12 amino acids. CDR1 and CDR2 (germline): MNHNY, SVGAGI (reference sequence). The CDR3 sequence is CATSPGHYGYTF. CDR3 DNA: TGTGCCACCTCCCCGGGCCACTATGGCTACACCTTC.

This clone was recorded many times. The gene calls are TRBV28 and TRBJ2-7; no clear D. The CDR3 is made up of 12 amino acids. CDR1 and CDR2 (germline): MDHEN, SYDVKM. Trimming took off 0 bases at V and 5 bases at J, with 5 bases between the two ends. CDR3 DNA sequence: TGTGCCAGCAGTTTATGGCCCGACGAGCAGTACTTC. Protein sequence: CASSLWPDEQYF.

The chain links TRBV11-2 to TRBJ2-5, with a weak D call TRBD2 (6 bases). V lost 7 bases and J lost 4, with 22 bases in between. The CDR3 totals 16 residues. Germline assignment: CDR1 SGHAT and CDR2 FQNNGV. CDR3 region: CASIRHGGNVGETQYF. CDR3 DNA sequence: TGTGCCAGCATACGTCACGGGGGAAATGTGGGAGAGACCCAGTACTTC.

As regards this clone: The same CDR3 arises from other DNA sequences in this sample as well. V is TRBV18 and J is TRBJ2-3, with D unclear. V lost 0 bases and J lost 4, with 5 bases in between. CDR3 length: 13 residues. Looked up from germline, CDR1 is KGHSH and CDR2 is LQKENI. This CDR3 is CASSPPGSDTQYF. CDR3 nucleotide sequence: TGTGCCAGCTCACCACCGGGATCAGATACGCAGTATTTT.

V is TRBV11-2 and J is TRBJ2-7; the D gene is possibly TRBD1 (7 bases). Trimming shortened V by 7 bases and J by 0 bases, and 25 bases separated the two germline ends. Germline-derived CDR1 and CDR2 are SGHAT and FQNNGV. There are 18 residues in the CDR3. The CDR3 bases are TGTGCCAGCAACTCAGGGGGGACTCTAGCAGGATTCTCCTACGAGCAGTACTTC. Translated: CASNSGGTLAGFSYEQYF.

The rearrangement links TRBV6-1 to TRBJ1-5; 7 nucleotides line up with TRBD1. V lost 6 bases and J lost 4; bases outside the gene matches: 9. The CDR3 is made up of 15 amino acids. The germline CDR1 and CDR2 sequences are MNHNS and SASEGT. In DNA, the CDR3 is TGTGCCAGCAGCGCCCTGGGGACAGAGAATCAGCCCCAGCATTTT. Protein sequence: CASSALGTENQPQHF.

The V and J genes are TRBV7-9 and TRBJ2-1, with 8 positions matching TRBD2. CDR1 and CDR2 (germline): SEHNR, FQNEAQ (reference sequence). The trim removed 6 bases at V and 0 bases at J, leaving 4 bases unmatched. CDR3 size: 15 residues. CDR3 in DNA: TGTGCCAGCAGGCTAAGCGGGAGCTCCTACAATGAGCAGTTCTTC. Protein product: CASRLSGSSYNEQFF.

V gene TRBV11-3 combines with J gene TRBJ2-1, with 9 bases matching TRBD2. The CDR3 loop spans 15 amino acids. From germline, CDR1 is SGHNT and CDR2 YENEEA. Losses at the gene ends were 1 base for V and 5 bases for J; bases not matched to a gene: 3. Here the CDR3 reads CASSLGSGRNNEQFF. The CDR3 DNA sequence: TGTGCCAGCAGCTTAGGTAGCGGGAGAAACAATGAGCAGTTCTTC.

This clone occurred once. CDR3 loop: CASSPRGWVPSGANVLTF. In nucleotides, the CDR3 is TGTGCCAGCAGCCCCCGGGGGTGGGTACCCTCTGGGGCCAACGTCCTGACTTTC. This chain joins TRBV5-5 and TRBJ2-6; possibly TRBD2 for D (6 bases). The CDR3 runs to 18 residues. Germline values: CDR1 SGHKS, CDR2 YYEKEE (reference sequence). V shed 4 bases and J shed 0 bases, with 17 bases lying between them.

The chain carries TRBV28 and TRBJ2-4; tentative D call: TRBD1 (5 bases). The germline V gene encodes CDR1 MDHEN and CDR2 SYDVKM. Trimming took off 5 bases at V and 5 bases at J, with 19 bases between the two ends. CDR3 size: 16 residues. The CDR3 bases are TGTGCCAGCAGTCTAGGGGCGCTGGGGTCCCAAAACATTCAGTACTTC. This gives the protein CASSLGALGSQNIQYF.

The V call is TRBV27, the J call TRBJ2-2; 7 bases are shared with TRBD2. J gave up 6 bases and V 3 bases, and 4 bases lay outside the gene matches. The CDR3 is 14 residues long. Germline CDR1 reads MNHEY; CDR2 reads SMNVEV (reference sequence). DNA of the CDR3: TGTGCCAGCAGTTTCTCTACTAGCGCCGGGGAGCTGTTTTTT. This translates into CASSFSTSAGELFF.

This clone has just a few counts. The V gene is TRBV4-1, the J gene TRBJ2-2; TRBD1 aligns across 7 bases. The CDR3 is 16 amino acids. V shed 4 bases, J shed 4 bases, and the junction held 9 bases outside the gene matches. Germline V gene data show CDR1 as MGHRA and CDR2 as YSYEKL. Here the CDR3 reads CASSRLQGSTTGELFF. In nucleotides, the CDR3 is TGCGCCAGCAGCCGCCTACAGGGGTCGACCACCGGGGAGCTGTTTTTT.

The chain employs TRBV5-1 and TRBJ2-1; tentatively, D is TRBD2 (5 bases). Looked up from germline, CDR1 is SGHRS and CDR2 is YFSETQ. Trimming pared 0 bases from V and 6 bases from J, leaving 13 bases between. The CDR3 totals 15 residues. The CDR3 here is CASSLGWEIGNEQFF. Here the CDR3 DNA reads TGCGCCAGCAGCTTGGGCTGGGAGATAGGCAATGAGCAGTTCTTC.

The chain links TRBV29-1 to TRBJ2-7; 9 positions match TRBD1. Germline V gives CDR1 SQVTM, CDR2 ANQGSEA. The V and J ends lost 1 base and 3 bases, in that order; junction bases with no gene match: 7. The CDR3 runs to 15 residues. The CDR3 DNA follows: TGCAGCGTTGAAGTCCGGGACAGGGCCGGCTACGAGCAGTACTTC. Residues: CSVEVRDRAGYEQYF.

J is TRBJ1-5 and V is TRBV4-1; no definite D call. CDR1 and CDR2 (germline): MGHRA, YSYEKL. The V and J ends lost 2 bases and 6 bases respectively, with 8 bases between them. The CDR3 runs to 13 residues. The CDR3 loop is CASSQLGPQPQHF. DNA of the CDR3: TGCGCCAGCAGCCAACTAGGTCCTCAGCCCCAGCATTTT.

The rearrangement uses TRBV18 and TRBJ2-5; a weak D match, TRBD2 (6 bases). This CDR3 has 15 amino acids. CDR1 is KGHSH and CDR2 is LQKENI in the germline V gene. Trimming left V 3 bases short and J 2 bases short, with 13 bases between. The CDR3 bases are TGTGCCAGCTCACCCTCCGGAGGGCGGCAAGAGACCCAGTACTTC. Its translation: CASSPSGGRQETQYF.

There are a few counts of this clone. The chain uses TRBV28 and TRBJ2-7; TRBD2 is a possible D gene (6 bases). The CDR3 extends over 14 amino acids. Between the trimmed V and J ends, which lost 7 bases and 4 bases, there was a span of 17 bases. Per germline, CDR1 MDHEN and CDR2 SYDVKM. This CDR3 reads CASNPPGDGYEQYF. The DNA for the CDR3 is TGTGCCAGCAATCCCCCGGGGGACGGTTACGAGCAGTACTTC.

V is TRBV28 and J is TRBJ2-1, with D perhaps TRBD1 or TRBD2 (5 bases each). The ends were cut back, 4 bases at V and 10 bases at J, with 14 bases in the middle. CDR1 MDHEN and CDR2 SYDVKM come from the germline V gene. The CDR3 contains 13 residues. The CDR3 sequence is CASSWTPPGEQFF. Here the CDR3 DNA reads TGTGCCAGCAGTTGGACACCTCCGGGAGAGCAGTTCTTC.

This chain joins TRBV9 and TRBJ2-7; TRBD2 matches 10 bases. Germline CDR1 is SGDLS and CDR2 is YYNGEE. CDR3 length: 16 residues. V shed 4 bases and J 4 bases; nucleotides not matched to a gene: 11. CDR3: CASSPTASGSLYEQYF. CDR3 bases: TGTGCCAGCAGCCCTACGGCTAGCGGGAGTTTATACGAGCAGTACTTC.

The chain is built from TRBV7-3 and TRBJ2-5; a weak D match, TRBD2 (5 bases). Germline assignment: CDR1 SGHTA and CDR2 FQGTGA. The V end was cut by 1 base, the J end by 5 bases, with 14 bases between. This CDR3 has 15 residues. As DNA, the CDR3 is TGTGCCAGCAGCTTAAATGGCCTAGCCGTGGAGACCCAGTACTTC. Translating gives CASSLNGLAVETQYF.